Presented here are 20 T cell receptor beta chains from one specimen sequenced in a study of blood T cell repertoires in COVID-19. The table came from immunoSEQ multiplex PCR; TCRdb's copy has only in-frame clones and leaves some out. The sample includes some 250,000 clones, roughly 90% of them seen just once. Input material: PBMCs or T cells enriched from blood (not recorded which). All receptors come from a man aged 35 to 55 who had recovered from COVID-19.

The CDR3, as DNA: TGTGCCAGTAGTACCTCCGGGACTAGCGGTTACGAGCAGTACTTC. Its protein is CASSTSGTSGYEQYF. The chain is built from TRBV19 and TRBJ2-7, with 11 bases fitting TRBD2. This CDR3 comprises 15 residues. Per the germline V gene, CDR1 is LNHDA and CDR2 is SQIVND (reference sequence). V lost 4 bases, J lost 4 bases, and 6 bases stayed unmatched.

The V gene is TRBV9, the J gene TRBJ1-4, with D possibly matching TRBD1 (6 bases). CDR1 is SGDLS and CDR2 is YYNGEE in the germline V gene. CDR3 size: 16 residues. V was trimmed by 4 bases and J by 5 bases, leaving 18 bases between them. In DNA form, the CDR3 reads TGTGCCAGCAGCTCCCGACAGGAACTTATAAATGAAAAACTGTTTTTT. Translation: CASSSRQELINEKLFF.

The rearrangement links TRBV7-9 to TRBJ2-4, with TRBD2 matching over 8 bases. This CDR3 comprises 15 residues. Unmatched junction bases numbered 0, after V lost 2 bases and J lost 0 bases. CDR1 SEHNR and CDR2 FQNEAQ come from the germline V gene (reference sequence). CDR3 sequence (DNA): TGTGCCAGCAGCTTAAGCGGGGGAGCCAAAAACATTCAGTACTTC. Its protein is CASSLSGGAKNIQYF.

The V call is TRBV2, the J call TRBJ1-6; D unresolved. The germline V and J ends were trimmed by 6 bases and 8 bases, with 8 bases remaining between them. This CDR3 has 12 amino acids. The germline CDR1 and CDR2 sequences are SNHLY and FYNNEI. CDR3 bases: TGTGCCAGCAGGACGGAGGATTCACCCCTCCACTTT. Its translation: CASRTEDSPLHF.

The CDR3 sequence: CASSLARDGRGEQFF. CDR3 DNA sequence: TGTGCCAGCAGCTTAGCCAGGGACGGGAGAGGTGAGCAGTTCTTC. The J gene is TRBJ2-1, the V gene TRBV7-2; possibly TRBD2 for D (6 bases). V lost 0 bases to trimming and J lost 9 bases, with 15 bases between them. The CDR3 covers 15 residues. The germline V gene has CDR1 SGHTA and CDR2 FQGNSA. The entire variable domain, with the rest obtained from reference TRBV7-2 and TRBJ2-1, is as follows: GAGVSQSPSNKVTEKGKDVELRCDPISGHTALYWYRQSLGQGLEFLIYFQGNSAPDKSGLPSDRFSAERTGGSVSTLTIQRTQQEDSAVYLCASSLARDGRGEQFFGPGTRLTVL.

This chain links TRBV14 with TRBJ2-7; D gene ambiguous. Germline CDR1 and CDR2: SGHDN and FVKESK. The length of the CDR3 is 13 residues. The V and J ends lost 2 bases and 3 bases respectively, with 8 bases between them. The CDR3 region has the DNA TGTGCCAGCAGCCAACCCCCCTTCTACGAGCAGTACTTC. Its protein is CASSQPPFYEQYF.

This chain joins TRBV5-4 and TRBJ2-5, with no clear D. The CDR3 spans 15 residues. V was clipped by 3 bases and J by 5 bases, with 17 bases between them. Germline loops: CDR1 SGHNT, CDR2 YYREEE (reference sequence). The DNA of the CDR3 is TGTGCCAGCAGCTCAAACCGGCTTCGAGGTGAGACCCAGTACTTC. Translation gives CASSSNRLRGETQYF.

The gene calls are TRBV2 and TRBJ1-1, with unresolved D. This CDR3 is 12 amino acids long. V gave up 1 base and J gave up 10 bases, with 10 bases separating them. Germline loops: CDR1 SNHLY, CDR2 FYNNEI. CDR3 nucleotides: TGTGCCAGCAGTGAAGTGTTGTCCGGAGCTTTCTTT. Translation: CASSEVLSGAFF.

The chain couples TRBV6-2 or TRBV6-3 to TRBJ2-7, with 7 positions matching TRBD2. The germline V gene has CDR1 MNHEY and CDR2 SVGEGT. There are 11 residues in the CDR3. V was pared by 5 bases and J by 13 bases, with 8 bases of the junction left unmatched. The CDR3 nucleotides are TGTGCCAGCAGTACCGAGGGGAGGGGATACTTC. Translation: CASSTEGRGYF.

This clone was detected only once. The chain joins TRBV6-5 to TRBJ1-2; tentatively, D is TRBD1 (6 bases). The CDR3 runs 16 residues. Germline loops: CDR1 MNHEY, CDR2 SVGAGI. V lost 0 bases and J 5 bases, leaving 16 bases between the germline ends. The CDR3 DNA is TGTGCCAGCAGTTACTCGGGAGGGGGTGGCGGGTATGGCTACACCTTC. Translating gives CASSYSGGGGGYGYTF.

The V call is TRBV7-3, the J call TRBJ1-1; possible D gene TRBD1, 5 bases. Between the trimmed V and J ends, which lost 1 base and 5 bases, there was a span of 11 bases. CDR3 length equals 14 residues. The germline CDR1 and CDR2 sequences are SGHTA and FQGTGA. The CDR3 spells CASSLNGGRTEAFF. CDR3 in DNA: TGTGCCAGCAGCTTAAACGGGGGTAGGACTGAAGCTTTCTTT.

This chain joins TRBV24-1 and TRBJ2-2, with TRBD2 identical over 8 bases. Germline loops: CDR1 KGHDR, CDR2 SFDVKD. The CDR3 totals 15 residues. V was pared by 2 bases and J by 3 bases, with 1 base of the junction left unmatched. Written as DNA, the CDR3 is TGTGCCACCAGTGATTGGCGGGGGGACACCGGGGAGCTGTTTTTT. It specifies CATSDWRGDTGELFF.

The chain is built from TRBV19 and TRBJ2-3; TRBD2 matches at 9 bases. Germline CDR1 reads LNHDA; CDR2 reads SQIVND (reference sequence). The CDR3 spans 15 residues. V lost 3 bases to trimming and J lost 5 bases; unmatched junction nucleotides: 6. The chain's CDR3 is CASSIWGLALDTQYF. The CDR3 region has the DNA TGTGCCAGTAGTATTTGGGGACTAGCTTTAGATACGCAGTATTTT.

V is TRBV29-1 and J is TRBJ2-7, with TRBD1 matching over 10 bases. This CDR3 has 15 residues. J was trimmed by 2 bases and V by 6 bases; bases with no gene match: 10. CDR1 and CDR2 (germline): SQVTM, ANQGSEA. Here the CDR3 DNA reads TGCAGCGTCGATGGACAGGGGGTAGTCACCTACGAGCAGTACTTC. It is translated as CSVDGQGVVTYEQYF.

This chain connects TRBV7-9 to TRBJ1-2, with TRBD1 matching over 7 bases. The CDR3 extends over 11 amino acids. Germline V lookup: CDR1 SEHNR, CDR2 FQNEAQ (reference sequence). V shed 5 bases and J 7 bases; nucleotides not matched to a gene: 1. The CDR3 nucleotides are TGTGCCAGCAGCGACAGGGTTGGCTACACCTTC. Protein: CASSDRVGYTF.

The V and J genes are TRBV27 and TRBJ2-7; D is possibly TRBD2 (6 bases). Germline CDR1 MNHEY, CDR2 SMNVEV (reference sequence). CDR3 size: 16 residues. V lost 2 bases and J lost 5, with 19 bases in between. The CDR3: CASSLGAGVTWDEQYF. CDR3 DNA sequence: TGTGCCAGCAGTTTAGGAGCGGGTGTTACTTGGGACGAGCAGTACTTC.

This rearrangement joins TRBV3-1 (or the pseudogene TRBV3-2) to TRBJ2-1; D may be TRBD1 (6 bases). CDR1 LGHDT and CDR2 YNNKEL come from the germline V gene (reference sequence). The CDR3 contains 14 residues. V dropped 5 bases and J dropped 4 bases, with 12 bases sitting between them. DNA of the CDR3: TGTGCCAGCAGCTCCCCCACAGGGTACAATGAGCAGTTCTTC. The encoded protein is CASSSPTGYNEQFF.

J is TRBJ2-3 and V is TRBV6-7; TRBD2 aligns across 9 bases. TRBV6-7 is labeled an ORF, and its function is uncertain. The trim removed 7 bases at V and 9 bases at J, leaving 20 bases unmatched. The CDR3 consists of 17 residues. CDR3 loop: CASNIITFQRGVRTQYF. DNA for the CDR3: TGTGCCAGCAACATAATAACCTTCCAGCGGGGGGTTCGGACGCAGTATTTT.

The chain couples TRBV5-1 to TRBJ2-1; TRBD1 agrees at 9 bases. The CDR3 totals 15 residues. Unmatched junction bases numbered 13, after V lost 7 bases and J lost 8 bases. Germline V CDR1 and CDR2: SGHRS, YFSETQ. DNA of the CDR3: TGCGCCAGCTACAACCTTGGGACAGGGACCGATGAGCAGTTCTTC. Its translation: CASYNLGTGTDEQFF.

This clone was picked up one time. V and J are TRBV7-3 and TRBJ2-1; the D gene is possibly TRBD1 (5 bases). This CDR3 has 13 residues. The V and J ends lost 2 bases and 8 bases respectively, with 10 bases between them. Germline CDR1 SGHTA, CDR2 FQGTGA. The CDR3 region has the DNA TGTGCCAGCAGCTTACAGGGCGGCGATGAGCAGTTCTTC. As protein: CASSLQGGDEQFF.